The subject of this entry is one T cell receptor (beta chain). Its specific antigen is unknown. Base qualities were left out, and no much larger clone turns up one base away. The data belong to a study of radiotherapy plus CTLA-4 blockade in lung cancer (dated by TCRdb to the late 2010s). Regarding the research as a whole: Among enrolled patients, 15% to 20% had an objective response and 31% reached disease control.

Focal radiation therapy combined with CTLA-4 blockade (ipilimumab) was tested in patients with chemo-refractory metastatic non-small-cell lung cancer. Spanning cysteine to phenylalanine, the CDR3 consists of 15 amino acids. Just the 45-base CDR3 DNA is kept, in frame starting at base 1. V is cut back by 2 bases and J by 3 bases, with 6 bases in the junction unmatched. In the germline V gene, CDR1 corresponds to MNHEY and CDR2 to SVGAGI. Library preparation was by the immunoSEQ multiplex PCR assay. Entries here come from immuneACCESS through TCRdb and include only in-frame sequences with V and J called. Some clones fail to appear in such tables; in the studies checked, an unresolved V gene covers under half of the shortfall, and the cause of the remainder is unknown. For this sample there are around 59,000 clones; approximately 68% appear just once. Clones ranked in the top ten supply about 9% of the sample.

On the study overall, not on this receptor specifically: Early dynamic changes in blood T cell clones, together with increased serum interferon-beta after radiation, were reported as the strongest predictors of response. After treatment with radiotherapy and ipilimumab, TCR clones that came from tumors expanded in the peripheral blood.

This specimen consisted of peripheral blood, obtained from a patient treated with radiotherapy plus ipilimumab. This clonotype was sampled from a human donor with non-small cell lung cancer whose response to radiotherapy plus ipilimumab could not be evaluated. The sequence links TRBV6-5 to TRBJ2-7; TRBD1 aligns with 8 central bases. The CDR3 region: CASSYAGTGFYEQYF. The DNA sequence is given as TGTGCCAGCAGTTACGCCGGGACAGGTTTCTACGAGCAGTACTTC.